This record covers a single TCR beta chain. The sample originates from a study of blood T cell repertoires in COVID-19. Study-wide background: The study drew acute and convalescent COVID-19 samples from the United States, Italy and Spain. The analysed material was cDNA or gDNA that came from T cells, B-cell-depleted T cells, or PBMCs.

This study enrolled people aged 18 to 89 from around 25 US geographic areas. Each participant's cohort was designated according to participant-reported clinical history. The data were produced by immunoSEQ multiplex PCR, yet TCRdb's version contains in-frame clones alone and is incomplete. The sample includes some 300,000 clones, about 90% of them seen just once. In germline, CDR1 is SGHVS, CDR2 FQNEAQ. The CDR3 has 14 residues. The germline V and J ends were trimmed by 1 base and 5 bases, with 8 bases remaining between them. This TCR derives from a woman in her 50s who had been exposed to COVID-19. This chain uses TRBV7-8 with TRBJ1-4; D unclear. Sequenced sample: PBMCs or T cells enriched from blood (not recorded which). CDR3 sequence (DNA): TGTGCCAGCAGCTTAGGCAGGATCAATGAAAAACTGTTTTTT. Translation: CASSLGRINEKLFF.